The next 25 T cell receptor beta chains were all read from a single sample in a study of cytomegalovirus exposure and HLA in healthy donors. Researchers ran the PCR with 60 Vbeta and 13 Jbeta primers. Some clones are missing from TCRdb's copy, which holds only in-frame ones; the method was immunoSEQ multiplex PCR. The sample includes hundreds of thousands of clones, around 90% of them seen just once. Material: PBMCs. The origin of the receptors is a woman between 18 and 29 years old in good health and CMV-seronegative.

This rearrangement joins TRBV4-1 to TRBJ1-2; 8 positions match TRBD1. This CDR3 spans 15 amino acids. Trimming at V came to 6 bases and at J to 8 bases, leaving 14 bases not matched to a gene. Germline assignment: CDR1 MGHRA and CDR2 YSYEKL. CDR3 sequence: CASRPMDRVPRGYTF. The DNA for the CDR3 is TGCGCCAGCAGGCCGATGGACAGGGTCCCTAGAGGCTACACCTTC.

The chain combines TRBV13 with TRBJ2-5, with a tentative D call TRBD2 (5 bases). Matching the DNA end better, TRBJ2-7 makes the J call doubtful. Germline V gene data show CDR1 as PRHDT and CDR2 as FYEKMQ (reference sequence). This CDR3 comprises 17 residues. CDR3 amino acids: CASSLALSRKGGNEQYF. In DNA, the CDR3 is TGTGCCAGCAGCTTAGCTTTGAGTCGGAAAGGAGGCAACGAGCAGTACTTC.

The chain joins TRBV27 to TRBJ1-1; maybe TRBD1 (6 bases). The germline V and J ends were trimmed by 6 bases and 4 bases, with 12 bases remaining between them. The CDR3 covers 13 residues. CDR1 is MNHEY and CDR2 is SMNVEV in the germline V gene (reference sequence). CDR3 nucleotides: TGTGCCAGCAGCGGGGCAGGGGCCACTGAAGCTTTCTTT. Protein product: CASSGAGATEAFF.

V gene TRBV15 combines with J gene TRBJ2-5; a possible D gene is TRBD2 (5 bases). The ends were cut back, 4 bases at V and 5 bases at J, with 14 bases in the middle. CDR1 and CDR2 (germline): LNHNV, YYDKDF (reference sequence). This CDR3 region has 14 residues. The CDR3 bases are TGTGCCACCAGCAAAGAGAGGCGGGTTGAGACCCAGTACTTC. Translated: CATSKERRVETQYF.

The chain is built from TRBV21-1 and TRBJ1-4; TRBD1, as called in the table, went unchecked against the DNA. TRBV21-1 is annotated as a pseudogene. The CDR3 loop spans 15 amino acids. CDR3 protein: CASSKHSGGGEKLFF. The CDR3 coding sequence is TGTGCCAGCAGCAAACATTCAGGGGGCGGTGAAAAACTGTTTTTT.

V usage is TRBV4-2 and J usage is TRBJ1-2; maybe TRBD1 (5 bases). Trimming took off 1 base at V and 1 base at J, with 7 bases between the two ends. This CDR3 spans 14 amino acids. Germline assignment: CDR1 LGHNA and CDR2 YNFKEQ. The CDR3 reads CASSQAGVNYGYTF. CDR3 DNA sequence: TGTGCCAGCAGCCAAGCGGGGGTTAACTATGGCTACACCTTC.

This CDR3 reads CASSWMDYQGNGYTF. DNA of the CDR3: TGTGCCAGCAGTTGGATGGATTATCAGGGGAATGGCTACACCTTC. V usage is TRBV6-6 and J usage is TRBJ1-2; maybe TRBD1 (6 bases). This CDR3 is 15 amino acids long. V lost 4 bases and J lost 6, with 18 bases in between. Per the germline V gene, CDR1 is MNHNY and CDR2 is SVGAGI (reference sequence).

The chain links TRBV15 to TRBJ2-1; unclear D gene. CDR3 length: 12 residues. Germline loops: CDR1 LNHNV, CDR2 YYDKDF (reference sequence). With 1 base removed from V and 8 bases from J, the gap between germline ends came to 6 bases. CDR3 in DNA: TGTGCCACCAGCAGAGCGTTCTATGAGCAGTTCTTC. Translation: CATSRAFYEQFF.

This chain's CDR3 is CASSPQRYEQYF. The CDR3 DNA reads TGTGCCAGCTCACCACAACGGTACGAGCAGTACTTC. The chain links TRBV18 to TRBJ2-7; D unclear. V was shortened by 1 base and J by 4 bases, with 5 bases between the two germline ends. The CDR3 is 12 residues long. Per germline, CDR1 KGHSH and CDR2 LQKENI.

The V and J genes are TRBV5-1 and TRBJ2-5; TRBD1 agrees at 8 bases. The tail of the sequence fits TRBJ2-7 better, so the J call may be wrong. The CDR3 contains 13 residues. Germline values: CDR1 SGHRS, CDR2 YFSETQ. CDR3 DNA: TGCGCCAGCAGCTTTACAGGACAGGGCGAGCAGTACTTC. Amino acids: CASSFTGQGEQYF.

This clone was counted once. V gene TRBV9 combines with J gene TRBJ1-4; D ambiguous. Trimming removed 2 bases at V and 0 bases at J, with 5 bases between. In germline, CDR1 is SGDLS, CDR2 YYNGEE. This CDR3 has 14 amino acids. In nucleotides, the CDR3 is TGTGCCAGCAGCGTCAGTGCAACTAATGAAAAACTGTTTTTT. Encoded protein: CASSVSATNEKLFF.

For this clone: This specimen includes other DNA sequences encoding the same CDR3. The chain joins TRBV9 to TRBJ1-1, with D tentatively TRBD1 (5 bases). The CDR3 is 12 residues long. V lost 3 bases and J 5 bases, leaving 8 bases between the germline ends. Germline V gene data show CDR1 as SGDLS and CDR2 as YYNGEE. The CDR3 DNA reads as TGTGCCAGCAGCGCGGGGGGAACTGAAGCTTTCTTT. It codes for CASSAGGTEAFF.

The chain carries TRBV29-1 and TRBJ2-7, with a tentative D call TRBD2 (6 bases). Germline CDR1 SQVTM, CDR2 ANQGSEA. Trimming cost V 6 bases and J 4 bases, with 13 bases left between them. This CDR3 region has 12 residues. For the CDR3, the DNA is TGCAGCGTCGAGACTAGTTCTTACGAGCAGTACTTC. Protein product: CSVETSSYEQYF.

V gene TRBV13 combines with J gene TRBJ2-3, with TRBD1 identical over 7 bases. The CDR3 is 15 amino acids. The germline V gene has CDR1 PRHDT and CDR2 FYEKMQ (reference sequence). Losses at the gene ends were 5 bases for V and 5 bases for J; bases not matched to a gene: 10. The CDR3 reads CASSQGVFSGDTQYF. Written as DNA, the CDR3 is TGTGCCAGCAGCCAGGGGGTCTTCTCGGGAGATACGCAGTATTTT. Combining the CDR3 with reference TRBV13 and TRBJ2-3 gives the whole variable domain AAGVIQSPRHLIKEKRETATLKCYPIPRHDTVYWYQQGPGQDPQFLISFYEKMQSDKGSIPDRFSAQQFSDYHSELNMSSLELGDSALYFCASSQGVFSGDTQYFGPGTRLTVL.

In this sample, this clone turned up once. The conserved phenylalanine or tryptophan is not found at the CDR3 terminus, so this likely reflects a read error. CDR3 DNA sequence: TGCGCCAGCAGCTTGCGACCTGTCTCCGCGGGACAGGGCCTCTTCTATGGCTACACCCTC. Protein product: CASSLRPVSAGQGLFYGYTL. The V gene is TRBV5-1, the J gene TRBJ1-2; 9 positions agree with TRBD1. The CDR3 covers 20 residues. Germline V gene lookup returns CDR1 SGHRS and CDR2 YFSETQ. Trimming at V came to 1 base and at J to 4 bases, leaving 20 bases not matched to a gene.

This clone was picked up a small number of times. CDR3 nucleotides: TGCGCCAGCAGCTTCGGGGAGAACACTGAAGCTTTCTTT. Amino acids: CASSFGENTEAFF. The gene calls are TRBV5-1 and TRBJ1-1; no definite D call. Germline V gene lookup returns CDR1 SGHRS and CDR2 YFSETQ. V was pared by 2 bases and J by 1 base, with 6 bases between. The CDR3 runs 13 residues.

The CDR3 region is CASSPTASPPGTEAFF. The CDR3 coding sequence is TGTGCCAGCAGCCCTACTGCGTCGCCGCCGGGCACTGAAGCTTTCTTT. This chain links TRBV9 with TRBJ1-1; D not resolved. Trimming shortened V by 4 bases and J by 4 bases, and 20 bases separated the two germline ends. Germline CDR1 SGDLS, CDR2 YYNGEE. This CDR3 has 16 amino acids.

The V and J genes are TRBV7-9 and TRBJ2-1; D ambiguous. V was pared by 4 bases and J by 9 bases, with 7 bases between. The CDR3 totals 11 residues. In germline, CDR1 is SEHNR, CDR2 FQNEAQ (reference sequence). The CDR3 DNA follows: TGTGCCAGCAGCTGGTCGGTTGAGCAGTTCTTC. Its protein is CASSWSVEQFF.

The chain employs TRBV7-8 and TRBJ1-1, with 8 bases lining up with TRBD1. In germline, CDR1 is SGHVS, CDR2 FQNEAQ. CDR3 length equals 15 residues. After removal of 5 bases from V and 0 bases from J, the junction contained 5 bases not matched to a gene. DNA of the CDR3: TGTGCCAGCAGCCCCCTGGGACAGGTGAACACTGAAGCTTTCTTT. Its protein is CASSPLGQVNTEAFF.

As regards this clone: Other DNA sequences in the sample encode the same CDR3. This chain joins TRBV6-5 and TRBJ1-2; 10 positions match TRBD1. The germline gives CDR1 MNHEY, CDR2 SVGAGI. V lost 0 bases, J lost 3 bases, and 1 base stayed unmatched. CDR3 length: 15 residues. The CDR3 loop is CASSYSTGGDYGYTF. The CDR3 DNA is TGTGCCAGCAGTTACTCGACAGGGGGCGACTATGGCTACACCTTC.

This clone occurred once. The chain employs TRBV19 and TRBJ2-5; 11 nucleotides agree with TRBD1. CDR1 and CDR2 (germline): LNHDA, SQIVND (reference sequence). The V segment lost 6 bases and the J segment 5 bases; nucleotides outside the gene matches: 8. This CDR3 contains 15 residues. CDR3 in amino acids: CASSRGQGARETQYF. The CDR3 DNA reads TGTGCCAGTAGCCGCGGACAGGGGGCTCGGGAGACCCAGTACTTC. Looking up the rest from reference TRBV19 and TRBJ2-5 gives the full variable domain: DGGITQSPKYLFRKEGQNVTLSCEQNLNHDAMYWYRQDPGQGLRLIYYSQIVNDFQKGDIAEGYSVSREKKESFPLTVTSAQKNPTAFYLCASSRGQGARETQYFGPGTRLLVL.

This chain joins TRBV7-6 and TRBJ2-3, with 8 bases fitting TRBD2. The CDR3 covers 18 residues. Germline V gene sequence: CDR1 SGHVS, CDR2 FNYEAQ. The ends lost 4 bases at V and 2 bases at J; junction bases unmatched: 14. As DNA, the CDR3 is TGTGCCAGCAGCTCCGGTGTGTGGGCGGGGGGATCCACAGATACGCAGTATTTT. Translating it yields CASSSGVWAGGSTDTQYF.

The gene calls are TRBV19 and TRBJ1-2; 8 nucleotides align to TRBD1. The CDR3 has 14 amino acids. Germline CDR1 and CDR2: LNHDA and SQIVND (reference sequence). Germline trimming cut 5 bases from V and 2 bases from J; bases unmatched to any gene: 4. CDR3 nucleotides: TGTGCCAGTAGTTACGGACAGGGAAACTATGGCTACACCTTC. Translated: CASSYGQGNYGYTF.

The chain carries TRBV2 and TRBJ1-1, with 7 bases fitting TRBD1. This CDR3 spans 13 amino acids. Germline CDR1 SNHLY, CDR2 FYNNEI. V was clipped by 5 bases and J by 2 bases; unmatched bases: 2. The CDR3 nucleotides are TGTGCCAGCAGTAACAGGGGAAACACTGAAGCTTTCTTT. Its protein is CASSNRGNTEAFF.

The V call is TRBV4-2, the J call TRBJ1-2; possibly TRBD1 for D (5 bases). The CDR3 runs to 16 residues. The V end lost 1 base, the J end lost 5 bases, and 17 bases lay between the germline ends. In germline, CDR1 is LGHNA, CDR2 YNFKEQ. CDR3 residues: CASSQAQGQLLYGYTF. The CDR3 DNA sequence: TGTGCCAGCAGCCAAGCTCAGGGCCAGTTATTATATGGCTACACCTTC.